The 24 T cell receptor beta chains below come from one sample, sequenced in a study of shared clonotypes between healthy human individuals. Generated by immunoSEQ multiplex PCR, the TCRdb table keeps only in-frame clones and is missing some. The sample records about 470,000 clones, roughly 80% being singletons. Material for sequencing was PBMCs. The receptors were gathered from a woman in her thirties or forties in good health. Some clones in this sample may be carry-over from other donors' samples.

The genes are TRBV2 and TRBJ2-1; perhaps D is TRBD1 or TRBD2 (5 bases each). The germline V and J ends were trimmed by 7 bases and 4 bases, with 8 bases remaining between them. This CDR3 has 12 residues. The V gene's germline CDR1 is SNHLY and CDR2 FYNNEI. The CDR3 here is CASKGEYNEQFF. The CDR3 DNA sequence: TGTGCCAGCAAAGGGGAGTACAATGAGCAGTTCTTC.

The gene calls are TRBV5-1 and TRBJ2-2; D unclear. In germline, CDR1 is SGHRS, CDR2 YFSETQ. V lost 0 bases and J 5 bases, leaving 8 bases between the germline ends. This CDR3 spans 14 amino acids. The CDR3 DNA reads TGCGCCAGCAGCTTGGTATTGTCGACCGGGGAGCTGTTTTTT. Translated: CASSLVLSTGELFF.

The CDR3 nucleotides read TGTGCCAGCAGCTTCATGGGTCGTCCCTACAATGAGCAGTTCTTC. This codes for CASSFMGRPYNEQFF. The chain recombines TRBV28 with TRBJ2-1; D uncertain. V lost 6 bases, J lost 2 bases, and 14 bases lay in between. Germline CDR1 MDHEN, CDR2 SYDVKM. CDR3 size: 15 residues.

This chain connects TRBV7-2 to TRBJ2-1; maybe TRBD2 (6 bases). Trimming pared 2 bases from V and 5 bases from J, leaving 10 bases between. Germline V gives CDR1 SGHTA, CDR2 FQGNSA. This CDR3 has 14 amino acids. CDR3 DNA sequence: TGTGCCAGCAGCTTATTAGCGGTCCACAATGAGCAGTTCTTC. Translating gives CASSLLAVHNEQFF.

The chain links TRBV19 to TRBJ2-3, with 10 bases that match TRBD2. The CDR3 has 17 amino acids. V dropped 6 bases and J dropped 5; count of bases not matched to a gene: 14. Germline V gives CDR1 LNHDA, CDR2 SQIVND (reference sequence). The CDR3 loop reads CASSLVGAGGPGDTQYF. CDR3 nucleotides: TGTGCCAGTAGCCTCGTCGGAGCGGGAGGGCCAGGAGATACGCAGTATTTT. Filled out from reference TRBV19 and TRBJ2-3, the complete variable domain reads DGGITQSPKYLFRKEGQNVTLSCEQNLNHDAMYWYRQDPGQGLRLIYYSQIVNDFQKGDIAEGYSVSREKKESFPLTVTSAQKNPTAFYLCASSLVGAGGPGDTQYFGPGTRLTVL.

Notes on this clone: Germline and junction disagree at one end, which may indicate a read error. The chain uses TRBV7-3 and TRBJ2-3; possibly TRBD1 for D (5 bases). Germline lookup yields CDR1 SGHTA and CDR2 FQGTGA. The CDR3 sequence is 15 residues long. The DNA of the CDR3 is TGTGCCAGCAGCTTACTAGGAATTTACACAGGTACGCAGTATTTT. It encodes CASSLLGIYTGTQYF.

The CDR3 protein is CASSLLRATNYGYTF. The DNA for the CDR3 is TGTGCCAGCAGCCTCCTCCGGGCGACTAACTATGGCTACACCTTC. This chain uses TRBV6-5 with TRBJ1-2; D unclear. Looked up from germline, CDR1 is MNHEY and CDR2 is SVGAGI. The V and J ends lost 6 bases and 0 bases respectively, with 14 bases between them. The CDR3 has 15 residues.

The chain uses TRBV5-4 and TRBJ2-1; possibly TRBD2 for D (6 bases). CDR1 is SGHNT and CDR2 is YYREEE in the germline V gene (reference sequence). CDR3 length equals 14 residues. The V and J ends lost 6 bases and 8 bases respectively, with 18 bases between them. CDR3 sequence reads: CASTPAGGGDEQFF. DNA for the CDR3: TGTGCCAGCACCCCAGCCGGAGGAGGGGATGAGCAGTTCTTC.

V gene TRBV28 combines with J gene TRBJ1-2; 11 bases fit TRBD1. The CDR3 extends over 17 amino acids. CDR1 and CDR2 from the germline V gene are MDHEN and SYDVKM. V shed 5 bases and J 1 base; nucleotides not matched to a gene: 9. CDR3 coding DNA: TGTGCCAGCAGTCCCCATGGGACAGGGGGTTTTAACTATGGCTACACCTTC. The encoded protein is CASSPHGTGGFNYGYTF.

The V call is TRBV10-3, the J call TRBJ1-4; 7 bases agree with TRBD1. The CDR3 loop spans 15 amino acids. V trimming: 3 bases; J trimming: 6 bases; junction bases outside the gene matches: 7. CDR1 and CDR2 from the germline V gene are ENHRY and SYGVKD. The CDR3 region has the DNA TGTGCCATCAGTGACAACAGGGGAGTGGATGAAAAACTGTTTTTT. The encoded protein is CAISDNRGVDEKLFF.

The chain carries TRBV27 and TRBJ1-5; a possible D gene is TRBD1 (5 bases). V lost 2 bases and J 2 bases, leaving 10 bases between the germline ends. CDR1 MNHEY and CDR2 SMNVEV come from the germline V gene (reference sequence). This CDR3 comprises 15 residues. In DNA form, the CDR3 reads TGTGCCAGCAGTTTAGCCGGGGCCGGCAATCAGCCCCAGCATTTT. This translates into CASSLAGAGNQPQHF.

This chain links TRBV27 with TRBJ2-1; a possible D gene is TRBD1 (5 bases). V lost 4 bases and J 0 bases, leaving 10 bases between the germline ends. In germline, CDR1 is MNHEY, CDR2 SMNVEV (reference sequence). The CDR3 runs 15 residues. This CDR3 is CASSSPQGSYNEQFF. In DNA, the CDR3 is TGTGCCAGCAGTTCCCCCCAGGGCTCCTACAATGAGCAGTTCTTC.

The chain has TRBV2 and TRBJ2-5; 12 bases line up with TRBD2. Germline assignment: CDR1 SNHLY and CDR2 FYNNEI. CDR3 length equals 15 residues. V shed 6 bases, J shed 4 bases, and the junction held 6 bases outside the gene matches. The CDR3 loop is CASRETSGSLETQYF. The CDR3 bases are TGTGCCAGCAGGGAGACTAGCGGGAGTCTAGAGACCCAGTACTTC.

The chain's CDR3 is CASSAPGVSSGNTIYF. The CDR3 nucleotides read TGTGCCAGCAGCGCCCCAGGTGTCAGCTCTGGAAACACCATATATTTT. The chain is built from TRBV28 and TRBJ1-3; D unclear. Germline CDR1 and CDR2: MDHEN and SYDVKM. The V end was cut by 6 bases, the J end by 0 bases, with 15 bases between. This CDR3 contains 16 residues.

The chain links TRBV13 to TRBJ1-2; 7 positions match TRBD1. Germline V gene sequence: CDR1 PRHDT, CDR2 FYEKMQ (reference sequence). The V gene end was trimmed by 7 bases and the J gene end by 6 bases; junction bases not matched to a gene: 17. The length of the CDR3 is 16 residues. CDR3 residues: CASTSEHSRDSHGYTF. CDR3 in DNA: TGTGCCAGCACCTCCGAACATTCCCGGGACAGCCATGGCTACACCTTC.

The chain uses TRBV4-3 and TRBJ2-7, with TRBD1 identical over 8 bases. The CDR3 extends over 14 amino acids. V lost 3 bases and J lost 4; bases outside the gene matches: 5. Germline V gives CDR1 LGHNA, CDR2 YSLEER. CDR3 nucleotide sequence: TGCGCCAGCAGCCATAACAGGGGGGAGTACGAGCAGTACTTC. This encodes CASSHNRGEYEQYF.

Sample share makes this clone medium-sized. The J gene is TRBJ1-2, the V gene TRBV19; D uncertain. The V gene lost 0 bases and the J gene lost 5 bases, with 13 bases spanning the gap. This CDR3 has 15 amino acids. Germline V gene lookup returns CDR1 LNHDA and CDR2 SQIVND (reference sequence). As DNA, the CDR3 is TGTGCCAGTAGTATAGAGCCCAGGCTAGGGTATGGCTACACCTTC. This encodes CASSIEPRLGYGYTF.

This sequence joins TRBV6-1 and TRBJ2-5; D is unresolved. V shed 0 bases and J shed 0 bases, with 8 bases lying between them. The CDR3 is made up of 15 amino acids. Per germline, CDR1 MNHNS and CDR2 SASEGT. In DNA, the CDR3 is TGTGCCAGCAGTGAAGCGGCCAGAGACCAAGAGACCCAGTACTTC. Amino acid sequence: CASSEAARDQETQYF.

In this sample, this clone turned up once. The CDR3 DNA reads TGTGCCAGCAGCCCCTCACTAGCGCCACAGTACTTC. Translating it yields CASSPSLAPQYF. The chain combines TRBV7-9 with TRBJ2-4; 7 bases match TRBD2. V lost 5 bases to trimming and J lost 13 bases; unmatched junction nucleotides: 8. This CDR3 region has 12 residues. Germline V gene sequence: CDR1 SEHNR, CDR2 FQNEAQ (reference sequence).

J is TRBJ1-5 and V is TRBV7-8, with TRBD1 as a possible D gene (6 bases). V lost 2 bases, J lost 4 bases, and 18 bases lay in between. Germline V CDR1 and CDR2: SGHVS, FQNEAQ. The CDR3 runs to 17 residues. CDR3 amino acids: CASSLTYRDDGNQPQHF. The CDR3 bases are TGTGCCAGCAGCTTAACCTACAGGGATGATGGGAATCAGCCCCAGCATTTT. Combining the CDR3 with reference TRBV7-8 and TRBJ1-5 gives the whole variable domain GAGVSQSPRYKVAKRGQDVALRCDPISGHVSLFWYQQALGQGPEFLTYFQNEAQLDKSGLPSDRFFAERPEGSVSTLKIQRTQQEDSAVYLCASSLTYRDDGNQPQHFGDGTRLSIL.

The chain uses TRBV5-1 and TRBJ2-1; 14 bases align to TRBD2. Germline-derived CDR1 and CDR2 are SGHRS and YFSETQ. The length of the CDR3 is 15 residues. With V trimmed by 6 bases and J by 15 bases, 14 bases remained unmatched. For the CDR3, the DNA is TGCGCCAGCACCAATGAGCCGGGACTAGCGGGAGTCCGGTTCTTC. Translated, it gives CASTNEPGLAGVRFF.

The V and J genes are TRBV5-1 and TRBJ2-1; D unresolved. CDR1 is SGHRS and CDR2 is YFSETQ in the germline V gene. V was clipped by 0 bases and J by 0 bases, with 13 bases between them. The CDR3 spans 17 residues. CDR3 nucleotides: TGCGCCAGCAGCTTGGATTCTGCTGACCCCTCCTACAATGAGCAGTTCTTC. This translates into CASSLDSADPSYNEQFF.

The rearrangement links TRBV25-1 to TRBJ2-5; tentative D call: TRBD1 (6 bases). The germline CDR1 and CDR2 sequences are MGHDK and SYGVNS. The ends were cut back, 3 bases at V and 2 bases at J, with 10 bases in the middle. The CDR3 spans 14 residues. The CDR3 coding sequence is TGTGCCAGCAGTGACGACAGGAAACAAGAGACCCAGTACTTC. Translation: CASSDDRKQETQYF.

The V and J genes are TRBV5-6 and TRBJ2-3, with 7 bases matching TRBD2. Germline assignment: CDR1 SGHDT and CDR2 YYEEEE. V dropped 2 bases and J dropped 0; count of bases not matched to a gene: 6. The CDR3 spans 16 residues. The CDR3 region has the DNA TGTGCCAGCAGCTTCGGGCTAGCGGCTAGCACAGATACGCAGTATTTT. As protein: CASSFGLAASTDTQYF.